This TCR beta chain was obtained from a study of T cell changes during pregnancy in multiple sclerosis. The V gene's germline CDR1 is SGHRS and CDR2 YFSETQ. The CDR3 is 15 amino acids. V was pared by 4 bases and J by 1 base, with 13 bases between. TCRdb's table, derived via immunoSEQ multiplex PCR, lists solely in-frame clones and lacks some. The top ten hold around 0.4% of the sample, which has around 56,000 clones, about nine tenths seen once. This material consisted of CD4+ T cells from peripheral blood mononuclear cells, taken in the third trimester of pregnancy. The sequence was collected from a female donor with multiple sclerosis, enrolled in a pregnancy study. V usage is TRBV5-1 and J usage is TRBJ2-3, with D tentatively TRBD2 (7 bases). CDR3 region: CASSRGDTGTDTQYF. CDR3 bases: TGCGCCAGCAGCCGGGGGGACACAGGCACAGATACGCAGTATTTT.